A selection of T cell receptor beta chains follows, all from one sample in a study of blood T cell repertoires in COVID-19. TCRdb's table, derived via immunoSEQ multiplex PCR, lists solely in-frame clones and lacks some. The data hold over 60,000 clones, with roughly 84% observed a single time. The sample was peripheral blood. Source of these receptors: a man aged 50-60 years with COVID-19, enrolled during active disease. Each CDR3 is given with its conserved first and last residue. A D gene is named only where the DNA matches it firmly. Size is stated for part of the rows, as once, few or many counts, or as a class when the clone is expanded.

j_gene: TRBJ1-3
d_gene: NA
abundance: NA
v_gene: TRBV5-1
CDR3nt: TGCGCCAGCAGCTGGGCGGGCTCTGGAAACACCATATATTTT
CDR3aa: CASSWAGSGNTIYF

j_gene: TRBJ1-2
d_gene: NA
abundance: NA
v_gene: TRBV28
CDR3nt: TGTGCCAGCAGTTTACAGCGCTATGGCTACACCTTC
CDR3aa: CASSLQRYGYTF

j_gene: TRBJ2-7
d_gene: NA
abundance: NA
v_gene: TRBV5-8
CDR3nt: TGTGCCAGCAGCCCGCGTGCCTACGAGCAGTACTTC
CDR3aa: CASSPRAYEQYF

j_gene: TRBJ2-1
d_gene: TRBD2
abundance: few
v_gene: TRBV25-1
CDR3nt: TGTGCCAGCAGTGTAATAGCGGGAGGAAATGAGCAGTTCTTC
CDR3aa: CASSVIAGGNEQFF

j_gene: TRBJ1-1
d_gene: TRBD1
abundance: once
v_gene: TRBV28
CDR3nt: TGTGCCAGCAGTTTATGGGACAGGCAGAACACTGAAGCTTTCTTT
CDR3aa: CASSLWDRQNTEAFF

j_gene: TRBJ2-7
d_gene: TRBD1
abundance: NA
v_gene: TRBV18
CDR3nt: TGTGCCAGCTCACCTACCGGGACAGGGAACCACGAGCAGTACTTC
CDR3aa: CASSPTGTGNHEQYF

j_gene: TRBJ2-4
d_gene: TRBD1
abundance: NA
v_gene: TRBV5-1
CDR3nt: TGCGCCAGCAGCCCCGGGACAGGGGGCGGTTTGGAAAACATTCAGTACTTC
CDR3aa: CASSPGTGGGLENIQYF

j_gene: TRBJ2-1
d_gene: NA
abundance: NA
v_gene: TRBV21-1
CDR3nt: TGTGCCAGCAGCCCGCCGGGACTAGAAAGTGAGCAGTTCTTC
CDR3aa: CASSPPGLESEQFF

j_gene: TRBJ2-7
d_gene: NA
abundance: few
v_gene: TRBV6-1
CDR3nt: TGTGCCAGCAGTGAAAGCCCGGACAGCTCCTACGAGCAGTACTTC
CDR3aa: CASSESPDSSYEQYF

j_gene: TRBJ1-2
d_gene: TRBD1
abundance: NA
v_gene: TRBV6-5
CDR3nt: TGTGCCAGCAGCCGAACAGGGGGCGAGGCCTATGGCTACACCTTC
CDR3aa: CASSRTGGEAYGYTF

j_gene: TRBJ2-3
d_gene: NA
abundance: NA
v_gene: TRBV6-5
CDR3nt: TGTGCCAGCAGTTACTCTCAGGGTATCGATACGCAGTATTTT
CDR3aa: CASSYSQGIDTQYF

j_gene: TRBJ2-7
d_gene: NA
abundance: NA
v_gene: TRBV6-1
CDR3nt: TGTGCCAGCAGTGAACGGCTAGGGGGTTCCTACGAGCAGTACTTC
CDR3aa: CASSERLGGSYEQYF

j_gene: TRBJ1-1
d_gene: NA
abundance: NA
v_gene: TRBV5-1
CDR3nt: TGCGCCAGCAGCTTGTCAGGTGTTAACACTGAAGCTTTCTTT
CDR3aa: CASSLSGVNTEAFF

j_gene: TRBJ1-1
d_gene: NA
abundance: NA
v_gene: TRBV5-6
CDR3nt: TGTGCCAGCAGCTCGGGGATGCGGTACACTGAAGCTTTCTTT
CDR3aa: CASSSGMRYTEAFF

j_gene: TRBJ2-1
d_gene: NA
abundance: NA
v_gene: TRBV10-3
CDR3nt: TGTGCCATCAGTGACTTAAACAATGAGCAGTTCTTC
CDR3aa: CAISDLNNEQFF